A selection of T cell receptor beta chains follows, all from one sample in a study of blood T cell repertoires in COVID-19. Here immunoSEQ multiplex PCR was the method, and the copy in TCRdb shows in-frame clones only, minus some. The repertoire has approximately 120,000 clones, around three quarters of them found once; the top ten carry about 40%. The source material was peripheral blood. Receptor source: a man aged 40-49 years with active or convalescent COVID-19. Each CDR3 is given with its conserved first and last residue. D genes are given only for firm matches. Clone size appears in some rows only: once, few, many, or a class for an expanded clone.

cdr3_nt cdr3_aa d_call j_call clone_size v_call
TGTGCCAGCAGTTTGGAGGGTTCCCGCTACAATGAGCAGTTCTTC CASSLEGSRYNEQFF . TRBJ2-1 . TRBV27
TGTGCCAGCAGCTTCACTTCCCAGGGGAAAGCTTTCTTT CASSFTSQGKAFF . TRBJ1-1 . TRBV7-2
TGTGCCAGCAGCCAAACAGGGGGCGCGTACGAGCAGTACTTC CASSQTGGAYEQYF TRBD1 TRBJ2-7 few TRBV28
TGTGCCAGCAGGATCGGACTAGCGGTGGATACGCAGTATTTT CASRIGLAVDTQYF TRBD2 TRBJ2-3 . TRBV7-9
TGTGCCAGCAGCGTTGAACAGGGAGCCGGGGAGCTGTTTTTT CASSVEQGAGELFF . TRBJ2-2 . TRBV9
TGTGCCAGCAGTTCGACAGGGGTAGTCGGCGGCTACACCTTC CASSSTGVVGGYTF TRBD1 TRBJ1-2 . TRBV27
TGTGCCAGCAGCGAACAGGGGGCTAGAGCTTTCTTT CASSEQGARAFF TRBD1 TRBJ1-1 . TRBV28
TGCGCCAGCAGCTTGGACCAGGGCCTCACTGAAGCTTTCTTT CASSLDQGLTEAFF . TRBJ1-1 . TRBV5-1
TGTGCCAGTAGTATATCTAGCGGTTCCTACGAGCAGTACTTC CASSISSGSYEQYF TRBD2 TRBJ2-7 once TRBV19
TGTGCCAGCAGCTCCTCCGGGACAGGGGGCCAAATTAGCAATCAGCCCCAGCATTTT CASSSSGTGGQISNQPQHF TRBD1 TRBJ1-5 . TRBV7-9
TGTGCCATCAGTGCATGGACAGGGGAGAGCTACACCTTC CAISAWTGESYTF TRBD1 TRBJ1-2 . TRBV10-3
TGCGCCAGCAGCGGGACAGGGGGCGGTTCACCCCTCCACTTT CASSGTGGGSPLHF TRBD1 TRBJ1-6 . TRBV10-2
TGCGCCAGCAGGAACAATACAGGGTCTTTGGGCGAGCAGTACTTC CASRNNTGSLGEQYF . TRBJ2-7 . TRBV5-1
TGTGCAAGTCGCAGTAAGACAGGCAGCTTCCCCACTGAAGCTTTCTTT CASRSKTGSFPTEAFF . TRBJ1-1 . TRBV12-2
TGCGCCAGCAGCTACTCCGGGACAGGGGCTGCCGGCACTGAAGCTTTCTTT CASSYSGTGAAGTEAFF TRBD1 TRBJ1-1 . TRBV5-1
TGTGCCAGCGGACTTATTGGGGATGAAGCTTTCTTT CASGLIGDEAFF . TRBJ1-1 few TRBV28
TGTGCCACCAAACAAGGGACAGGCTTTAATAGCAATCAGCCCCAGCATTTT CATKQGTGFNSNQPQHF TRBD1 TRBJ1-5 . TRBV6-4
TGTGCCAGCAGCTTCGGACAGGTGAACACTGAAGCTTTCTTT CASSFGQVNTEAFF TRBD1 TRBJ1-1 . TRBV5-5
TGTGCCAGCTCGGGATTCAACACCGGGGAGCTGTTTTTT CASSGFNTGELFF . TRBJ2-2 . TRBV6-5
TGTGCCAGCAGTTTCCTGGGACAGGGCTTACGGGAGCAGTACTTC CASSFLGQGLREQYF TRBD1 TRBJ2-7 . TRBV27
TGTGCCAGCCTCTCCCGGGGGGAGTCTGAAGCTTTCTTT CASLSRGESEAFF . TRBJ1-1 . TRBV19
TGCGCCAGCAGCGCCGGAGGTAGCGGTTACAATGAGCAGTTCTTC CASSAGGSGYNEQFF . TRBJ2-1 . TRBV5-1
TGTGCCAGCAGTGAATTGTTCACAGGGCAGGGGATAGGGGGCAATCAGCCCCAGCATTTT CASSELFTGQGIGGNQPQHF . TRBJ1-5 . TRBV2
TGTGCCAGCAGCCAAGGACAGAAAGAGACCCAGTACTTC CASSQGQKETQYF . TRBJ2-5 once TRBV16
TGTGCCAGCAGTTTAGAGTCAGGGTGGGCTTTCTTT CASSLESGWAFF . TRBJ1-1 . TRBV12-3/TRBV12-4
TGTGCCAGCAGCTGGGACAGGGAGACCCAGTACTTC CASSWDRETQYF TRBD1 TRBJ2-5 . TRBV7-9
TGTGCCAGCAGCTTCAGCGGGAGGCGAGGTGAGCAGTTCTTC CASSFSGRRGEQFF TRBD2 TRBJ2-1 . TRBV7-9
TGTGCCTGGAGTACTGGAGAGAGGACAGCCTCACTTGGAAACACCATATATTTT CAWSTGERTASLGNTIYF . TRBJ1-3 . TRBV30
TGTGCCACCAGTGACAAGACAGTCGAGCCCCAGCATTTT CATSDKTVEPQHF . TRBJ1-5 . TRBV24-1
TGTGCCATGGGGGGGGTCGGCAATCAGCCCCAGCATTTT CAMGGVGNQPQHF . TRBJ1-5 . TRBV28
TGTGCCAGCAGCCCAGGATCTGGCAATCAGCCCCAGCATTTT CASSPGSGNQPQHF . TRBJ1-5 . TRBV11-2
TGTGCCACTCAAAGTTCCAGGGAAAACTATGGCTACACCTTC CATQSSRENYGYTF . TRBJ1-2 . TRBV28